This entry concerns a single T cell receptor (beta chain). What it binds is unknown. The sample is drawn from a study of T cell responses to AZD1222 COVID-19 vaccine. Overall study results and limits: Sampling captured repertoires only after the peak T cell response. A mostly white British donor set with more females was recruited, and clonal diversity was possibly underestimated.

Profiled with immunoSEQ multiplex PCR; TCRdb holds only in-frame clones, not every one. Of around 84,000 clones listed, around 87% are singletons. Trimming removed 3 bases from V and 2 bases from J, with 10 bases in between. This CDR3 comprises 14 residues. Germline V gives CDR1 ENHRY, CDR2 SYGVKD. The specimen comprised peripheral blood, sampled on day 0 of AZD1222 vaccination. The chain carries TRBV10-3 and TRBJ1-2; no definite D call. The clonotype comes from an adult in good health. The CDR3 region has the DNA TGTGCCATCAGTGACGTAAACACCAACTATGGCTACACCTTC. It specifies CAISDVNTNYGYTF.